The clone carrying this T cell receptor (beta chain) was seen more than once but under ten times. This sample was taken from a study of T cells after yellow fever vaccination. There are 13 residues in the CDR3. CDR1 ENHRY and CDR2 SYGVKD come from the germline V gene. V lost 2 bases to trimming and J lost 5 bases, with 9 bases between them. TCRdb re-analysed the 5' RACE reads in MiXCR, keeping a single row per CDR3 protein. The sample lists some 350,000 distinct CDR3 sequences, around a tenth occurring once. Source: PBMCs, taken on the day of the first yellow fever vaccination. This TCR derives from a man younger than 35 who received the YFV17D yellow fever vaccine. The chain joins TRBV10-3 to TRBJ1-1, with D unresolved. This CDR3 is CAISEGIWTEAFF. CDR3 bases: TGTGCCATCAGTGAGGGGATTTGGACTGAAGCTTTCTTT.